This TCR beta chain is drawn from a study of vaccination and CD4 T cells after COVID-19. About this clonotype: Its antigen is not identified. A junction boundary mismatches the germline segment, possibly from a read error.

At the Johns Hopkins FTIC core, DNA taken from cultured CD4+ T cells was sequenced by way of the Oncomine TCR Beta short-read assay. Each CDR3 protein is one row after TCRdb ran MiXCR on the PCR reads. The sample holds more than 25,000 distinct CDR3 sequences; approximately 66% are singletons and the top ten take around 17%. Noted treatment: roughly nine-day PBMC culture with coronavirus spike peptide pools or control peptides (ViraFEST assay). Here the sequenced sample was CD4+ T cells from blood, cultured in vitro, taken after SARS-CoV-2 vaccination. This receptor was obtained from a human donor who received a COVID-19 vaccine.

This chain's CDR3 is CAISAGSSKDTQYF. The CDR3 nucleotides are TGTGCCATCAGTGCCGGGTCTAGCAAAGATACGCAGTATTTT. This chain connects TRBV10-3 to TRBJ2-3; tentative D call: TRBD2 (5 bases). This CDR3 has 14 amino acids. Germline assignment: CDR1 ENHRY and CDR2 SYGVKD.